The rows below give T cell receptor beta chains drawn from one sample of a study of shared clonotypes between healthy human individuals. Data came from immunoSEQ multiplex PCR; TCRdb stores just in-frame clones and leaves some out. The data show about 2.3 million clones, 85% to 95% seen once. Sequencing input: naive CD4+ T cells from PBMCs. Every receptor here comes from a man between 18 and 29 years old in good health. Some clones in this sample may be carry-over from other donors' samples. CDR3s include the opening cysteine and the closing phenylalanine or tryptophan. A D gene is named only where the DNA matches it firmly. Rows may omit the clone size; those that give it use once, few, many or a size class.

j_gene	abundance	v_gene	d_gene	CDR3aa	CDR3nt
TRBJ1-5	-	TRBV27	-	CASSLDWLQPQHF	TGTGCCAGCAGTCTCGATTGGCTGCAGCCCCAGCATTTT
TRBJ2-1	-	TRBV5-4	-	CASSLAGRWFF	TGTGCCAGCAGCTTGGCGGGTCGGTGGTTCTTC
TRBJ1-2	-	TRBV9	-	CASSRGRDGRGGYTF	TGTGCCAGCAGCCGCGGCAGGGACGGCAGGGGCGGCTACACCTTC
TRBJ2-7	-	TRBV2	TRBD1	CASSRQGDAYEQYF	TGTGCCAGCAGTCGACAGGGGGATGCCTACGAGCAGTACTTC
TRBJ1-5	-	TRBV2	-	CASTGDGNQPQHF	TGTGCCAGCACGGGAGACGGCAATCAGCCCCAGCATTTT
TRBJ1-1	few	TRBV20-1	-	CRVEEGTEAFF	TGCAGGGTGGAGGAGGGCACTGAAGCTTTCTTT
TRBJ1-5	-	TRBV30	TRBD1	CAWSVRDSYQPQHF	TGTGCCTGGAGTGTACGGGACAGCTATCAGCCCCAGCATTTT
TRBJ1-1	-	TRBV28	-	CASRATPNTEAFF	TGTGCCAGCAGGGCAACACCGAACACTGAAGCTTTCTTT
TRBJ2-1	-	TRBV11-1	TRBD2	CASTTPTSGKDSYNEQFF	TGTGCCAGCACCACCCCCACTAGCGGGAAAGACTCCTACAATGAGCAGTTCTTC
TRBJ1-1	-	TRBV4-2	-	CASSQEHAGTEAFF	TGTGCCAGCAGCCAAGAGCATGCGGGAACTGAAGCTTTCTTT
TRBJ1-2	-	TRBV5-1	-	CASSLAGFTYGYTF	TGCGCCAGCAGCTTGGCTGGGTTCACCTATGGCTACACCTTC
TRBJ2-7	-	TRBV2	-	CASSDGTEQYF	TGTGCCAGCAGTGACGGCACCGAGCAGTACTTC
TRBJ1-5	-	TRBV18	-	CASSPGRLNQPQHF	TGTGCCAGCTCACCAGGCAGGTTAAATCAGCCCCAGCATTTT
TRBJ2-1	-	TRBV2	-	CASSWTGRGEQFF	TGTGCCAGCAGTTGGACAGGGAGGGGTGAGCAGTTCTTC
TRBJ2-3	-	TRBV2	-	CASSEGLYTDTQYF	TGTGCCAGCAGTGAGGGACTGTACACAGATACGCAGTATTTT
TRBJ1-2	-	TRBV7-3	TRBD1	CASSQFTGQGAGGYTF	TGTGCCAGCAGCCAATTCACGGGCCAGGGGGCTGGTGGCTACACCTTC
TRBJ2-7	-	TRBV5-6	TRBD2	CASSLFVGGPHEQYF	TGTGCCAGCAGCTTGTTTGTGGGAGGGCCCCACGAGCAGTACTTC
TRBJ2-3	-	TRBV9	-	CASSASARDTQYF	TGTGCCAGCAGCGCCTCAGCGAGGGATACGCAGTATTTT
TRBJ1-4	-	TRBV29-1	-	CSVELSRQVFF	TGCAGCGTTGAGTTGTCCCGTCAGGTGTTTTTT
TRBJ2-7	-	TRBV6-1	TRBD1	CASSLTGTGDHEQYF	TGTGCCAGCAGTTTAACCGGGACAGGGGACCACGAGCAGTACTTC
TRBJ2-1	-	TRBV7-9	-	CASSFPNIPKQFF	TGTGCCAGCAGTTTTCCTAACATACCGAAGCAGTTCTTC
TRBJ2-2	-	TRBV9	-	CASSAQPQAGELFF	TGTGCCAGCAGCGCCCAGCCCCAAGCCGGGGAGCTGTTTTTT
TRBJ2-5	-	TRBV7-3	TRBD2	CASSLTKAGGETQYF	TGTGCCAGCAGCTTAACTAAAGCGGGAGGAGAGACCCAGTACTTC
TRBJ1-2	-	TRBV29-1	TRBD1	CSVGNRGGYGYTF	TGCAGCGTTGGAAACAGGGGAGGCTATGGCTACACCTTC
TRBJ2-1	-	TRBV7-6	TRBD2	CASSSQTRASGSYNEQFF	TGTGCCAGCAGCTCCCAAACGCGGGCTAGCGGGAGTTACAATGAGCAGTTCTTC
TRBJ2-7	-	TRBV5-4	-	CASSLAPDSRTYEQYF	TGTGCCAGCAGCTTGGCCCCGGACTCCCGAACCTACGAGCAGTACTTC
TRBJ2-7	-	TRBV20-1	-	CSAPDHHEQYF	TGCAGTGCTCCGGACCACCACGAGCAGTACTTC
TRBJ2-1	-	TRBV18	TRBD2	CASSSFKTSGSYNEQFF	TGTGCCAGCTCATCCTTCAAAACTAGCGGGTCCTACAATGAGCAGTTCTTC
TRBJ2-7	-	TRBV5-4	-	CASSPGGPYEQYF	TGTGCCAGCAGCCCGGGGGGCCCCTACGAGCAGTACTTC
TRBJ2-3	-	TRBV7-8	TRBD1	CASSRGAGQGTDTQYF	TGTGCCAGCAGTAGGGGGGCGGGACAGGGCACAGATACGCAGTATTTT
TRBJ2-3	-	TRBV28	TRBD2	CASSSVLAESRTDTQYF	TGTGCCAGCAGCTCCGTTCTAGCGGAGTCCCGCACAGATACGCAGTATTTT
TRBJ2-3	-	TRBV7-9	-	CASSLSGVDTQYF	TGTGCCAGCAGCTTATCAGGGGTAGATACGCAGTATTTT
TRBJ2-7	once	TRBV29-1	-	CSVRQAYEQYF	TGCAGCGTTCGACAGGCGTACGAGCAGTACTTC
TRBJ2-7	few	TRBV5-1	-	CASSSSYEQYF	TGCGCCAGCAGCTCTTCCTACGAGCAGTACTTC
TRBJ2-3	-	TRBV5-1	-	CASSLGLERRDTQYF	TGCGCCAGCAGCTTGGGGTTGGAAAGAAGGGATACGCAGTATTTT
TRBJ1-6	-	TRBV6-5	-	CASSYSWETPLHF	TGTGCCAGCAGTTACTCGTGGGAGACACCCCTCCACTTT
TRBJ2-7	-	TRBV7-9	TRBD2	CASSLAPSGSHSYEQYF	TGTGCCAGCAGCTTAGCGCCCAGCGGGAGTCACTCCTACGAGCAGTACTTC
TRBJ1-1	few	TRBV6-1	-	CASSALTGNTEAFF	TGTGCCAGCAGTGCACTGACAGGGAACACTGAAGCTTTCTTT
TRBJ2-7	-	TRBV28	-	CASRDQGSGYEQYF	TGTGCCAGCAGGGACCAGGGTTCGGGTTACGAGCAGTACTTC
TRBJ2-4	-	TRBV6-1	-	CASSEWGGQAKNIQYF	TGTGCCAGCAGTGAGTGGGGGGGACAAGCCAAAAACATTCAGTACTTC
TRBJ1-2	-	TRBV28	-	CASRPGSPYGYTF	TGTGCCAGCAGACCCGGGTCACCTTATGGCTACACCTTC